These T cell receptor beta chains were read from a single sample in a study of regulatory T cells in long-lasting Graves disease. TCRdb recomputed calls from the multiplex PCR reads with MiXCR, one row per CDR3 protein. The sample shows about 660,000 distinct CDR3 sequences, 30% of them seen only once. The sequencing here drew on peripheral blood mononuclear cells (PBMCs), taken when the disease was refractory, from a patient treated with antithyroid drugs. The receptors stem from a female donor with Graves disease. The conserved cysteine and the conserved F or W are not part of the CDR3 here. A clone size is listed for some rows: how often the clone was seen (once, few, many), or a class if it is expanded.

TRBV11-2	-	TRBJ1-1	ASSLRTSEAF
TRBV11-3	-	TRBJ1-1	ASSHRNEAF
TRBV19	-	TRBJ1-5	ASSLDPGRQPQH
TRBV6-2/TRBV6-3	few	TRBJ1-1	ASSYIVGWQAGTEAF
TRBV30	few	TRBJ1-1	AWSPGRNTEAF
TRBV7-9	few	TRBJ1-1	ASSFPEGAPFRVNTEAF
TRBV20-1	-	TRBJ2-5	SARSGTEETQY
TRBV6-1	few	TRBJ2-7	ASHDETGPLDISYEQY
TRBV27	-	TRBJ1-1	ASSSLPGQGPPADTEAF
TRBV6-5	-	TRBJ1-1	ASSYSMFANTEAF
TRBV3-1	-	TRBJ1-3	ASSQDPDAGNTIY
TRBV14	few	TRBJ2-7	ASSSRPGQGLNEQY
TRBV28	few	TRBJ1-2	ASSYPPQGKGRSYGYT
TRBV2	many	TRBJ1-4	ASSPGDTNEKLF
TRBV6-5	-	TRBJ1-1	ASSYSSPGDHTGLNTEAF
TRBV5-4	few	TRBJ1-2	ASSTRVSYYGYT
TRBV5-1	-	TRBJ2-3	ASSFLTSGSTDTQY
TRBV28	few	TRBJ1-5	ASSFERQLNQPQH
TRBV6-1	once	TRBJ1-5	ASSEEARSNQPQH
TRBV2	many	TRBJ2-7	ASTRPGRGDYEQY
TRBV29-1	-	TRBJ2-5	SVELAGTETQY
TRBV19	-	TRBJ1-2	ASQVEGLIGGYT
TRBV20-1	-	TRBJ2-7	SARASGTRSPEQY
TRBV6-5	many	TRBJ1-6	ASSYGRSGPYNSPLH
TRBV28	few	TRBJ1-5	ASSLTRVSNQPQH
TRBV20-1	-	TRBJ2-4	SARERDWTKNIQY
TRBV2	many	TRBJ1-1	ASRAMDRYTEAF
TRBV5-1	few	TRBJ1-1	ASSLEVGQGAGSEAF
TRBV11-1	-	TRBJ2-1	ASSFSQLHEQF
TRBV28	few	TRBJ1-5	ASSWTVGSQPQH
TRBV28	-	TRBJ1-5	ASSPPRGTGQPQH
TRBV5-4	few	TRBJ1-1	ASSVNSGYTEAF
TRBV7-9	few	TRBJ2-7	ASSSAAGGPHEQY
TRBV2	few	TRBJ2-6	ASSESGANVLT
TRBV11-2	-	TRBJ1-5	ASSLRGLEPQH
TRBV20-1	many	TRBJ2-7	SAALGTTSYEQY